Sequencing of this T cell receptor beta chain was carried out in a study of blood T cell repertoires in COVID-19 (dated by TCRdb to the early 2020s). Regarding the study in general: Samples covering the acute and convalescent phases of COVID-19 were provided by collaborators in the United States, Italy and Spain. The dataset comprised deeply sampled blood TCRbeta repertoires from subjects exposed to, actively infected with, or recovered from COVID-19. The repertoires were made available in a free public database intended to serve as a resource for research on the immune response to SARS-CoV-2. Sample metadata almost always included a de-identified subject ID, COVID-19 status, age in years and sex. Samples were obtained from the ongoing ImmuneRACE study (first 160 participants) and from 1,254 subjects provided by 6 global collaborators. The material from the prospective study consisted of cDNA or gDNA derived from T cells, B-cell-depleted T cells, or PBMCs. Where available, HLA class I and class II types were taken from metadata supplied by the sample provider and were not determined by assay-based typing.

The immunoSEQ Assay, a bias-controlled multiplex PCR, was used to amplify TCRbeta CDR3 regions from genomic DNA. The paper's processing steps were these. The number of nucleated cells in each sample was estimated from the amplification of reference gene primers within the assay. To quantify the absolute abundance of each unique TCRbeta CDR3 rearrangement, sequence reads were collapsed and filtered. For each sample, productive Simpson clonality was calculated as the square root of Simpson's diversity index across productive rearrangements. The source is immuneACCESS, and TCRdb retained only in-frame sequences with V and J called. Part of the clones is not carried over; for the studies checked, unresolved V genes explain less than half of this, and the remainder is unexplained. V and J calls plus clone size are reproduced from that table; the DNA served to infer D and trimming. The sample data list 150,000 to 200,000 clones, and roughly three quarters of these were observed just once. The ten largest clones take up roughly 17% of the sample.

Note on this clone: Its cognate antigen has yet to be identified. Nothing much larger sits one base from this clone, and base qualities are not available.

The investigation overall reported the following: The quantity of clinical and demographic metadata differed by source and by participant and was supplied without curation.

Whole blood was collected in K2EDTA tubes by collaborating institutions according to the institutions' own protocols. For TCRbeta analysis, collaborators shipped samples in one of three forms: frozen whole blood, isolated PBMCs, or DNA extracted from either of those sample types. This sequence was found in a man aged 55 to 70 with active or convalescent COVID-19. The specimen was peripheral blood.

The CDR3 here reads CASGMGQGINEKLFF. The bases are TGTGCCAGCGGTATGGGACAGGGCATTAATGAAAAACTGTTTTTT. This chain joins TRBV2 to TRBJ1-4, and 9 junctional nucleotides match TRBD1. The germline V gene supplies CDR1 SNHLY and CDR2 FYNNEI. V is cut back by 8 bases and J by 4 bases, with 8 bases in the junction unmatched. Including the terminal cysteine and phenylalanine, the CDR3 comprises 15 residues. The only DNA kept is the CDR3, 45 bases in frame from the first base.